Listed below are T cell receptor beta chains from one sample, sequenced in a study of T cells in localized non-small cell lung cancer. Assay used: immunoSEQ multiplex PCR; TCRdb lists only in-frame clones, some missing. The sample records 41,000 or so clones, around 86% being singletons. The sequencing used peripheral blood, collected before any cancer treatment. The receptors shown here come from a woman between 18 and 50 years old with stage III lung adenocarcinoma. The conserved cysteine and the conserved F or W are not part of the CDR3 here.

v_call: TRBV2
j_call: TRBJ2-7
cdr3_aa: ASSPGRGSYEQY

v_call: TRBV30
j_call: TRBJ1-3
cdr3_aa: AWFLGHTIY

v_call: TRBV4-1
j_call: TRBJ1-5
cdr3_aa: ASSQFTGNQPQH

v_call: TRBV6-1
j_call: TRBJ1-5
cdr3_aa: ASSEWGQGLNQPQH

v_call: TRBV10-2
j_call: TRBJ1-1
cdr3_aa: ASSEVTFLGANTEAF

v_call: TRBV13
j_call: TRBJ1-2
cdr3_aa: ASSLRFGGYT

v_call: TRBV15
j_call: TRBJ2-1
cdr3_aa: ATSRRGEPSEQF

v_call: TRBV5-5
j_call: TRBJ1-3
cdr3_aa: ASSLTGGDSGNTIY

v_call: TRBV7-2
j_call: TRBJ2-1
cdr3_aa: ASSFQSGVGNEQF

v_call: TRBV6-1
j_call: TRBJ2-1
cdr3_aa: ASSDFAGTGV

v_call: TRBV23-1
j_call: TRBJ1-4
cdr3_aa: ASSQRGQGREKLF

v_call: TRBV19
j_call: TRBJ1-2
cdr3_aa: ASSIDRPGTGGLRGYT

v_call: TRBV13
j_call: TRBJ1-5
cdr3_aa: ASSSGTGTGQPQH

v_call: TRBV5-1
j_call: TRBJ1-3
cdr3_aa: ASSGTGISGNTIY

v_call: TRBV30
j_call: TRBJ2-7
cdr3_aa: AWSPEGSYEQY

v_call: TRBV25-1
j_call: TRBJ1-6
cdr3_aa: ASSDSGVGNSPLH

v_call: TRBV6-1
j_call: TRBJ1-2
cdr3_aa: ASSEPGSNYGYT